This TCR beta chain was sequenced for a study of beta chain features in type 1 diabetes. Whole-study context: Comparable age, gender and cell yields were observed in patients relative to healthy donors.

CDR1 is SGHRS and CDR2 is YFSETQ in the germline V gene. This CDR3 region has 16 residues. V was pared by 3 bases and J by 7 bases, with 13 bases of the junction left unmatched. Cells sorted by CD45RO/CCR7/CD25/CD127/CD95/CD27 comprised CD4+ naive, central memory, regulatory and stem cell-like memory cells. Since all of the isolated RNA was reverse transcribed, expressed TCRB transcripts were what got sequenced. Here immunoSEQ multiplex PCR was the method, and the copy in TCRdb shows in-frame clones only, minus some. This sample has about 410,000 clones; roughly 14% occur once, and the top ten carry roughly 0.036%. Regarding this clone: Its target is not known.

Study-wide results and limits: The influence of HLA type on TCRB rearrangement stayed undetermined. Researchers report that Type 1 diabetes patients had moderately but significantly shorter TCRB CDR3s across all four CD4+ subsets.

This chain connects TRBV5-1 to TRBJ1-2; 9 bases line up with TRBD1. The receptor's source is a young man in good health. The sequenced sample was naive CD4+ T cells from blood. In DNA, the CDR3 is TGCGCCAGCAGCTCGGGACAGGGAGAACCCTCCCGTGGCTACACCTTC. Amino acid sequence: CASSSGQGEPSRGYTF.